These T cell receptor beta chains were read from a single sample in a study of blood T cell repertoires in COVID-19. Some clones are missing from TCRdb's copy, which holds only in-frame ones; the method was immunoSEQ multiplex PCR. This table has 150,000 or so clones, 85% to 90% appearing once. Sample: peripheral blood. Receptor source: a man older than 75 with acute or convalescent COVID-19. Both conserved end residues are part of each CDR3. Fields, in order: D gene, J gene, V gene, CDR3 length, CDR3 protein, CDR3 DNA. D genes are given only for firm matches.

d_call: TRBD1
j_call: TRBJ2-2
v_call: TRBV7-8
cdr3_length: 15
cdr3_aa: CASSSSGGAAGELFF
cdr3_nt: TGTGCCAGCAGCTCCTCAGGGGGAGCGGCCGGGGAGCTGTTTTTT

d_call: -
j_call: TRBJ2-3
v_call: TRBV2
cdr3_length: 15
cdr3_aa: CASSGGSASTDTQYF
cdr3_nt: TGTGCCAGCAGTGGCGGGTCGGCCTCCACAGATACGCAGTATTTT

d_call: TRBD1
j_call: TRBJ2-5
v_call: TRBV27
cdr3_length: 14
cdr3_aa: CASSQGVGRETQYF
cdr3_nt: TGTGCCAGCAGCCAGGGGGTAGGACGAGAGACCCAGTACTTC

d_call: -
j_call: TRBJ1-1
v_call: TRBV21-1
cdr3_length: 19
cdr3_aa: CASSKEGFFCQGDDTEAFF
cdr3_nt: TGTGCCAGCAGCAAAGAGGGGTTTTTTTGTCAGGGCGATGACACTGAAGCTTTCTTT

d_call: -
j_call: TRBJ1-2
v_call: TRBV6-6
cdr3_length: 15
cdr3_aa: CASSYDGDTNYGYTF
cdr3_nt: TGTGCCAGCAGTTACGACGGGGATACCAACTATGGCTACACCTTC

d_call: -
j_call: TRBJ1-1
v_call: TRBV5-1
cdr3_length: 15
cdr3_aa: CASSQQDSLNTEAFF
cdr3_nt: TGCGCCAGCAGCCAGCAGGACAGTCTGAACACTGAAGCTTTCTTT

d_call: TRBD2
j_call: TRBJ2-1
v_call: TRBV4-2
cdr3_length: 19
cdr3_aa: CASSPTGRRTSGGEYEQFF
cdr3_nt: TGTGCCAGCAGCCCCACCGGGAGGAGGACTAGCGGGGGAGAGTATGAGCAGTTCTTC

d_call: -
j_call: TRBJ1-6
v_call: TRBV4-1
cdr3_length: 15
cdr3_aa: CASSQAGSSNSPLHF
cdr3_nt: TGCGCCAGCAGCCAAGCCGGGAGTAGCAATTCACCCCTCCACTTT

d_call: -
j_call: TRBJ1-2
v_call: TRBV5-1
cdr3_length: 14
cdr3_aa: CASSSDRESYGYTF
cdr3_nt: TGCGCCAGCAGCTCTGACAGAGAATCCTATGGCTACACCTTC

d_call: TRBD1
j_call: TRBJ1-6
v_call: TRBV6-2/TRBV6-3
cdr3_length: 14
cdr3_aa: CASSYLGTGGSLHF
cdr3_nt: TGTGCCAGCAGTTACTTAGGGACAGGGGGATCCCTCCACTTT